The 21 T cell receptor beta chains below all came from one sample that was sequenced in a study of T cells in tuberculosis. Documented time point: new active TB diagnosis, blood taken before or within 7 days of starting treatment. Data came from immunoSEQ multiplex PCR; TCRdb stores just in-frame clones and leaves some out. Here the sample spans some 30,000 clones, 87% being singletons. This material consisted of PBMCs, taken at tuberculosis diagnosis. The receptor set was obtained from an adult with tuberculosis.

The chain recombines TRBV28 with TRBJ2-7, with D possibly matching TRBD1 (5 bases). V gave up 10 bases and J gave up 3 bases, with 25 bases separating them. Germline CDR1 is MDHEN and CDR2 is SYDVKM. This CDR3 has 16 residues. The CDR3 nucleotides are TGTGCCACCGACCAGCAAGGATCTAGGGGAATCTACGAGCAGTACTTC. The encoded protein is CATDQQGSRGIYEQYF.

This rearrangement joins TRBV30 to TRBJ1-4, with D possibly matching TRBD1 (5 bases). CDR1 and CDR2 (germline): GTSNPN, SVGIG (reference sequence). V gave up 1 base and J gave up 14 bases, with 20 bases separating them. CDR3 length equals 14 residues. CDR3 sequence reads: CAWSGTLLEKSLFF. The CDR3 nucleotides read TGTGCCTGGAGTGGGACACTATTGGAGAAAAGTCTGTTTTTT.

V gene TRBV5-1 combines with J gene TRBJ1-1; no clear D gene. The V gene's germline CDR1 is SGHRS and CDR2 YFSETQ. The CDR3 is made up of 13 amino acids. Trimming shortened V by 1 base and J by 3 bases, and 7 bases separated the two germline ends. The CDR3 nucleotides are TGCGCCAGCAGCTTGAATGTCTACACTGAAGCTTTCTTT. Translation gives CASSLNVYTEAFF.

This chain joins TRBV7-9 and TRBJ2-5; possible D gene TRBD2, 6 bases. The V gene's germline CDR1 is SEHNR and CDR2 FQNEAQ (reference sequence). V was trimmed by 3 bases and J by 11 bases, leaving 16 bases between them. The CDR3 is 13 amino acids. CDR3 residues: CASSFGGRGYQYF. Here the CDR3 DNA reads TGTGCCAGCAGCTTCGGGGGTCGGGGCTATCAGTACTTC.

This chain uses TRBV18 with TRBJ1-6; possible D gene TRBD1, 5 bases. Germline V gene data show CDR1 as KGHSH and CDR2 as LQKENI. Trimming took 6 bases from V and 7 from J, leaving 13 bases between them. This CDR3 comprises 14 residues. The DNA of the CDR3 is TGTGCCAGCTCCACACAGGCTACAAATTCACCCCTCCACTTT. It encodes CASSTQATNSPLHF.

CDR3 nucleotides: TGTGCCTGGAGGCCAGACAATTACAATGAGCAGTTCTTC. This sequence encodes CAWRPDNYNEQFF. The V and J genes are TRBV30 and TRBJ2-1; D gene uncertain. The CDR3 is 13 residues long. The germline V and J ends were trimmed by 3 bases and 4 bases, with 10 bases remaining between them. Per the germline V gene, CDR1 is GTSNPN and CDR2 is SVGIG (reference sequence).

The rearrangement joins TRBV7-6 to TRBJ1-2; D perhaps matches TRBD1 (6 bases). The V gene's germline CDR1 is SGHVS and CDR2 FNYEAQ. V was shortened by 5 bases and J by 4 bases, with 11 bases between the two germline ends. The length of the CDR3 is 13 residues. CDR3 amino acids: CASSLTRGYGYTF. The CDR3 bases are TGTGCCAGCAGCCTCACCAGGGGCTATGGCTACACCTTC.

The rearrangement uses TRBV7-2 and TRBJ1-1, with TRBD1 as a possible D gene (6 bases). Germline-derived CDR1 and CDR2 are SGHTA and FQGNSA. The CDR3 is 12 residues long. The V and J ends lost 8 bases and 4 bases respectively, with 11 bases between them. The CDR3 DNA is TGTGCCAGCTGGGGGCTGGGCACTGAAGCTTTCTTT. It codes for CASWGLGTEAFF.

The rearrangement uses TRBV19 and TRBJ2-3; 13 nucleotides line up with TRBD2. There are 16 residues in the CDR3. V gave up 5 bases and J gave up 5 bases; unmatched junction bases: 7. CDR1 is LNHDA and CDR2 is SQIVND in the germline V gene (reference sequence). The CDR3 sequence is CASSSRTSGGLDTQYF. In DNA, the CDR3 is TGTGCCAGTAGTTCACGGACTAGCGGGGGTCTAGATACGCAGTATTTT.

The CDR3 region is CASSLWDLRDLRNQPQHF. In DNA, the CDR3 is TGTGCCAGCAGTTTATGGGACCTGAGGGATTTACGCAATCAGCCCCAGCATTTT. The rearrangement joins TRBV28 to TRBJ1-5; D remains ambiguous. Germline V gene sequence: CDR1 MDHEN, CDR2 SYDVKM. V lost 0 bases and J 2 bases, leaving 17 bases between the germline ends. The CDR3 has 18 amino acids.

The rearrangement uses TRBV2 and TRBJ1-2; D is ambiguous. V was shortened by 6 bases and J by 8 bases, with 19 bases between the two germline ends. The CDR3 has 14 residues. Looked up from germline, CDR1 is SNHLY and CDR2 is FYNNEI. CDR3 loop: CASRRALTVEGYTF. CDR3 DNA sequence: TGTGCCAGCAGGCGGGCCTTAACCGTGGAAGGCTACACCTTC.

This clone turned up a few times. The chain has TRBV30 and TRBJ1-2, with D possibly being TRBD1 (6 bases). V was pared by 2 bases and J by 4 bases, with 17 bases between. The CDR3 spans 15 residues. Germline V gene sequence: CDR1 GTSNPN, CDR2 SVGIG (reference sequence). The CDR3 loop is CAWSSGGRSLYGYTF. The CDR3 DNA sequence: TGTGCCTGGAGTAGCGGGGGGCGCTCTCTCTATGGCTACACCTTC.

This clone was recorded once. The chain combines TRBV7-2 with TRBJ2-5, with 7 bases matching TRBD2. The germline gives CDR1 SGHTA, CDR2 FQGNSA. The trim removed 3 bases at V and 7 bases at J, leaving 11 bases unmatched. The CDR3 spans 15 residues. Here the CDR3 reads CASSLGGAVLGTQYF. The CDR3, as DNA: TGTGCCAGCAGCTTGGGAGGGGCTGTTCTCGGGACCCAGTACTTC.

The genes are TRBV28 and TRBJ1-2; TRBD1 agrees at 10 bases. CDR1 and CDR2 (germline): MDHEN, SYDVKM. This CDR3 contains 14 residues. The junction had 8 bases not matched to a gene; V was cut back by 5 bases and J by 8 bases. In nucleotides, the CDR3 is TGTGCCAGCAGTCCCCGACAGGGGGCGAGGGGCTACACCTTC. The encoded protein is CASSPRQGARGYTF.

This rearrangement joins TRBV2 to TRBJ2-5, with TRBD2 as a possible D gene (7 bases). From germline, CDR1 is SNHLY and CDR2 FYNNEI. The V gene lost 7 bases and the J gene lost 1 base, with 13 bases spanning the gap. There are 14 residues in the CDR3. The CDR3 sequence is CASIEGGGQETQYF. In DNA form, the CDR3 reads TGTGCCAGCATAGAGGGAGGGGGCCAAGAGACCCAGTACTTC.

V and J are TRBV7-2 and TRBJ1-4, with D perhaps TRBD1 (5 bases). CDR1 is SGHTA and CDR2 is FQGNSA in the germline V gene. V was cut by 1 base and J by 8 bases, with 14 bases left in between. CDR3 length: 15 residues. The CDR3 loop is CASSLDVGAWEKLFF. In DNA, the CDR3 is TGTGCCAGCAGCTTAGACGTAGGGGCGTGGGAAAAACTGTTTTTT.

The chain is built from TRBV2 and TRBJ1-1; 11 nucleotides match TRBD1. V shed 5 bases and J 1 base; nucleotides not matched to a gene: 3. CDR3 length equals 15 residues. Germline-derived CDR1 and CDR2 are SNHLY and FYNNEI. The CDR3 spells CASSRDRGENTEAFF. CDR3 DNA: TGTGCCAGCAGTAGGGACAGGGGGGAGAACACTGAAGCTTTCTTT.

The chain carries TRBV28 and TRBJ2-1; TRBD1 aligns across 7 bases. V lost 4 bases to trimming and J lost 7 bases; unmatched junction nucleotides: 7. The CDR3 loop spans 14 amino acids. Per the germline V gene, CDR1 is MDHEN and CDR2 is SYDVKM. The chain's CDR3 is CASSWPGQINEQFF. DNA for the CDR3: TGTGCCAGCAGTTGGCCGGGACAGATTAATGAGCAGTTCTTC.

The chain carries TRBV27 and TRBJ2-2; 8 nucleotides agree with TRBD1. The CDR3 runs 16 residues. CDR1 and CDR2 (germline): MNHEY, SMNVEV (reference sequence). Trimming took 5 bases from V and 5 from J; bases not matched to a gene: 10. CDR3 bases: TGTGCCAGCAGTGCCTGGACAGGGTCTGGTACCGGGGAGCTGTTTTTT. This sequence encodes CASSAWTGSGTGELFF.

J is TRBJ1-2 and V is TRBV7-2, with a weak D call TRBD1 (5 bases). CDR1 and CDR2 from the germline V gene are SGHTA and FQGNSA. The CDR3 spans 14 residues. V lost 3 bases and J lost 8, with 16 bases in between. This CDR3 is CASSLGRGKTGYTF. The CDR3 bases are TGTGCCAGCAGCTTGGGGAGGGGAAAGACAGGCTACACCTTC.

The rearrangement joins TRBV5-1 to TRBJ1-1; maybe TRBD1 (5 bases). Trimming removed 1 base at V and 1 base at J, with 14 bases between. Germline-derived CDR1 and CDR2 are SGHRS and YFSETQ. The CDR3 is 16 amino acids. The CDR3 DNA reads TGCGCCAGCAGCTTGCTAGTCCTCCAGGGGAACACTGAAGCTTTCTTT. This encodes CASSLLVLQGNTEAFF.